Listed below are T cell receptor beta chains from one sample, sequenced in a study of beta chain features in type 1 diabetes. Profiling relied on immunoSEQ multiplex PCR, and the TCRdb table lists in-frame clones only, not all of them. The sample records 860,000 or so clones, 17% being singletons. Material for sequencing was naive CD4+ T cells from blood. The receptors were gathered from a woman under 30 in good health. CDR3s include the opening cysteine and the closing phenylalanine or tryptophan. The order of the fields is V gene, D gene, J gene, clone size, CDR3 DNA, CDR3 protein. D genes are given only for firm matches. Size is omitted from some rows. Given values are once, few, many or a class for expanded clones.

TRBV2	.	TRBJ2-2	few	TGTGCCAGCATGCGGGGAGGTACGGACACCGGGGAGCTGTTTTTT	CASMRGGTDTGELFF
TRBV13	.	TRBJ2-7	.	TGTGCCAGCAGGCAAAGGGGGGAGTATCTCGAGCAGTACTTC	CASRQRGEYLEQYF
TRBV7-2	TRBD1	TRBJ2-5	.	TGTGCCAGCAGCCCACAGGGGGCAGAGACCCAGTACTTC	CASSPQGAETQYF
TRBV4-3	.	TRBJ2-1	few	TGCGCCAGCAGCCAACTAACGGATGACTGGAATGAGCAGTTCTTC	CASSQLTDDWNEQFF
TRBV4-2	.	TRBJ1-1	few	TGTGCCAGCAGCCAAGATCCGATGAACACTGAAGCTTTCTTT	CASSQDPMNTEAFF
TRBV6-5	.	TRBJ2-5	few	TGTGCCAGCAGTTACTCGTATGGGGCCGAAGAGACCCAGTACTTC	CASSYSYGAEETQYF
TRBV5-1	.	TRBJ2-7	.	TGCGCCAGCAGCTTGGGCGCGGCTTTGCCCCCCTACGAGCAGTACTTC	CASSLGAALPPYEQYF
TRBV2	TRBD1	TRBJ2-3	.	TGTGCCAGCAGGACCGGGACAGGGGACGATACGCAGTATTTT	CASRTGTGDDTQYF
TRBV15	TRBD1	TRBJ1-1	.	TGTGCCACCAGCTCTCGGACAGGGCCTAACACTGAAGCTTTCTTT	CATSSRTGPNTEAFF
TRBV28	.	TRBJ1-1	.	TGTGCCAGCAGGACCCCGGGAAACACTGAAGCTTTCTTT	CASRTPGNTEAFF
TRBV13	TRBD2	TRBJ2-7	.	TGTGCCAGCAGCTCCCCGACTAGCGGGAACTACGAGCAGTACTTC	CASSSPTSGNYEQYF
TRBV6-5	.	TRBJ2-7	.	TGTGCCAGCAGTTTGGGACCTGCCTACGAGCAGTACTTC	CASSLGPAYEQYF
TRBV5-6	.	TRBJ1-5	.	TGTGCCAGCAGTCAAGACAGAGGTGGTCAGCCCCAGCATTTT	CASSQDRGGQPQHF
TRBV4-2	.	TRBJ1-2	.	TGTGCCAGCAGCCAGACAGACGGGGGCTACTATGGCTACACCTTC	CASSQTDGGYYGYTF